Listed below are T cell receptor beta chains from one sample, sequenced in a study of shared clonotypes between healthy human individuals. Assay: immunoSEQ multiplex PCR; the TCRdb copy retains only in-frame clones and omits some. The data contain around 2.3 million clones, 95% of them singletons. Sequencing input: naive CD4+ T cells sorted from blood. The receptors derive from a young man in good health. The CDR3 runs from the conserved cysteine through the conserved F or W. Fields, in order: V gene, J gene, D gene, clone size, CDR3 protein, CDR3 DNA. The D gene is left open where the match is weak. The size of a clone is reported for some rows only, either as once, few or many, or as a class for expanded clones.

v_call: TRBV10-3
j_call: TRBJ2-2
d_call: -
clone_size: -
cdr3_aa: CAIRQLETGELFF
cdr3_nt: TGTGCCATCAGACAACTGGAGACCGGGGAGCTGTTTTTT

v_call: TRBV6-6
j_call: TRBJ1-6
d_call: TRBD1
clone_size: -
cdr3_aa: CASSKGQAATNSPLHF
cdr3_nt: TGTGCCAGCAGTAAGGGACAGGCCGCGACTAATTCACCCCTCCACTTT

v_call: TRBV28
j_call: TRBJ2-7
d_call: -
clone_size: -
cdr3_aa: CASSFNPPYEQYF
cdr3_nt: TGTGCCAGCAGTTTTAATCCGCCCTACGAGCAGTACTTC

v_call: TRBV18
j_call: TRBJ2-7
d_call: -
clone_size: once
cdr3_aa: CASSRDQGNEQYF
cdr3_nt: TGTGCCAGCTCACGGGACCAGGGCAACGAGCAGTACTTC

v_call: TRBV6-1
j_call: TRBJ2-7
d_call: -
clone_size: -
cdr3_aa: CASSEVGGPYEQYF
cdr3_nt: TGTGCCAGCAGTGAGGTCGGGGGACCCTACGAGCAGTACTTC

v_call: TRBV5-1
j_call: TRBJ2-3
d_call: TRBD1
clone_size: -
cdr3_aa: CASSVRPGQLTDTQYF
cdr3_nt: TGCGCCAGCAGCGTTAGACCGGGACAGCTCACAGATACGCAGTATTTT

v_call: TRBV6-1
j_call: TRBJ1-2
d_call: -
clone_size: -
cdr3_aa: CASSERPGDGYTF
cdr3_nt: TGTGCCAGCAGTGAAAGGCCCGGGGATGGCTACACCTTC

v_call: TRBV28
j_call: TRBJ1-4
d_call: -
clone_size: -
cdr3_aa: CASSPSGGGEKLFF
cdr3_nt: TGTGCCAGCAGTCCCTCGGGCGGCGGAGAAAAACTGTTTTTT

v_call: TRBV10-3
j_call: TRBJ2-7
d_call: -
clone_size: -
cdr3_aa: CAISESNPYEQYF
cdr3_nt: TGTGCCATCAGTGAGTCGAACCCGTACGAGCAGTACTTC

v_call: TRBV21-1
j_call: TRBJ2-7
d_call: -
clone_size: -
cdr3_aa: CASSKGEGRAYPYEQYF
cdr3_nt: TGTGCCAGCAGCAAAGGGGAGGGTCGGGCTTACCCCTACGAGCAGTACTTC

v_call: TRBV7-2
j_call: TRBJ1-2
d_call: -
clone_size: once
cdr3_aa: CASSPRQRTGYGYTF
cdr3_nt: TGTGCCAGCAGCCCCCGACAACGGACTGGATATGGCTACACCTTC

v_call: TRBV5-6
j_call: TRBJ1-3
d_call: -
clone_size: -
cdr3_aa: CASSLSGKNTIYF
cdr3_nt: TGTGCCAGCAGCTTGAGTGGTAAAAACACCATATATTTT

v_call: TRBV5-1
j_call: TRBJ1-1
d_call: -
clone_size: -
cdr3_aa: CASSLAGRPEAFF
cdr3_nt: TGCGCCAGCAGCTTGGCAGGTCGGCCTGAAGCTTTCTTT

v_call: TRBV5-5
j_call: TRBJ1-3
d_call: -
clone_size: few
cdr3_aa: CASSLEGGNTIYF
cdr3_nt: TGTGCCAGCAGCTTGGAGGGTGGAAACACCATATATTTT

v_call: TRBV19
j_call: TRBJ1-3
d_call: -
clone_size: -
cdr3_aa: CASSSYGNTIYF
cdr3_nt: TGTGCCAGTTCATCCTACGGAAACACCATATATTTT

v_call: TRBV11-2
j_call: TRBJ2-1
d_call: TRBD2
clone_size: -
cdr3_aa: CASRGLAGGEQFF
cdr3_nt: TGTGCCAGCAGGGGACTAGCGGGAGGTGAGCAGTTCTTC

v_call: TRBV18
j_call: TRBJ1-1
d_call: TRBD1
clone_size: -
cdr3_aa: CASSPPDRANTEAFF
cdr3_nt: TGTGCCAGCTCACCCCCCGACAGGGCAAACACTGAAGCTTTCTTT

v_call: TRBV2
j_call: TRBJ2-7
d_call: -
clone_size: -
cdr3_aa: CASTSSYEQYF
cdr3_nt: TGTGCCAGCACGTCCTCCTACGAGCAGTACTTC